This TCR beta chain is from a study of CD8 T cells in seronegative destructive rheumatoid arthritis (TCRdb year 2020). Regarding the complete study: Most of the eight CND-RA patients were receiving biological drugs at sampling. Peripheral CD8+ TCRbeta repertoires of CCP-negative destructive rheumatoid arthritis (CND-RA) patients were compared with newly diagnosed seropositive RA, seronegative RA and healthy controls. Rather than undergoing new sequencing, the seropositive RA, seronegative RA and healthy control comparison cohorts were drawn from an earlier published TCRbeta dataset.

TCRbeta sequencing used genomic DNA from CD8+ cells, following the manufacturer's instructions. The immunoSEQ assay was used for TCRbeta sequencing, which was carried out at a genomics technology centre in Finland. The paper's processing steps were these. Clonotype tables generated by the immunoSEQ preprocessing pipeline were converted into VDJtools format, and non-productive clonotypes were filtered out. Any sample with fewer than 10,000 reads was excluded, the remaining samples were subsampled to 10,000 reads, and most of the eight CND-RA samples made it through. Using the VDJtools CalcDiversityStats function on data subsampled to 10,000 reads, the Shannon-Wiener, Simpson and clonality indices were calculated. To infer antigen specificity, non-singleton TCRbeta clonotypes were hard-matched against VDJdb, with no mismatches permitted. CDR3 sequences differing by one amino acid (Hamming distance 1) were grouped into clusters with potentially shared antigen targets. Group enrichment of public clonotypes was tested with one-sided Fisher's exact tests after groups were resampled to six samples, with the procedure repeated ten times. In its TCRdb copy, this immuneACCESS table keeps in-frame sequences only and misses some clones. Where compared with another copy, unresolved V genes explain less than half of these, and the others have no known cause. That table is the source of V, J and clone size, and D and trimming were worked out from the DNA. This sample lists 10,000 to 15,000 clones; around 83% were detected once. The ten largest make up over 25% of the sample.

Study-wide conclusions, independent of this receptor: The authors read the apparently distinct set of enriched public clonotypes carried by CND-RA patients as support for a separate disease subset. More CMV-reactive and fewer influenza A-reactive CD8+ TCRbeta sequences were observed in CND-RA repertoires than in controls and other RA subtypes. Across the 117,399 clonotypes tested, no public clonotype enrichment remained significant after Benjamini-Hochberg correction. With age adjusted for, CD8+ TCRbeta repertoires in CND-RA patients appeared less diverse and more clonal than repertoires in other RA subtypes. Because diagnostic samples were lacking, the TCR repertoire differences may partly reflect years of poor disease control rather than having been present at onset. The small size of the CND-RA cohort was acknowledged as a study limitation.

CDR1 and CDR2, looked up from the germline V gene, are SGHDT and YYEEEE. The CDR3 covers 16 residues, taking in both the cysteine and the phenylalanine. Only the CDR3 portion is preserved as DNA: 48 bases, with reading frame beginning at the first base. A distance of 12 bases separates the germline ends of V and J, which lose 1 base and 2 bases respectively. A remark on this clone: Its specific antigen is unknown. Per-base qualities were not stored, and no clone one base away is much larger.

CND-RA patients tested negative on the clinical CCP2 antibody test, and even with active therapy their joint destruction kept progressing. Every CND-RA patient showed typical joint destruction in the wrists and ankles and had failed conventional anti-rheumatic therapy. CND-RA patients were sampled after long disease histories, spanning decades in several cases, rather than at diagnosis. Roughly 50 millilitres of EDTA-anticoagulated peripheral blood were drawn from each patient. Peripheral blood mononuclear cells were isolated by Ficoll-Paque PLUS density gradient separation. Using AutoMACS magnetic bead positive selection, CD8+ cells were isolated from either fresh or cryopreserved PBMCs, and flow cytometry was used to check purity. Genomic DNA was extracted using Nucleospin Tissue or Tissue XS kits and then quantified on a Qubit 2.0 fluorometer.

Material for sequencing was CD8+ T cells from blood. The chain employs TRBV5-6 and TRBJ1-4; the D segment could be TRBD1, given 6 matching bases. The TCR sequence derives from a woman aged 30 to 50 with seronegative destructive rheumatoid arthritis. Read as DNA, the sequence is TGTGCCAGCAGCTTGTGGGCAGGGGCGACTAATGAAAAACTGTTTTTT. Translated, it reads CASSLWAGATNEKLFF.